This T cell receptor beta chain is from a study of T cells after posttransplantation cyclophosphamide. Trimming stripped 3 bases from V and 7 bases from J, with 6 bases between. From germline, CDR1 is DFQATT and CDR2 SNEGSKA (reference sequence). The CDR3 extends over 10 amino acids. The assay was immunoSEQ multiplex PCR, and TCRdb's table has in-frame clones only and misses some. The sample holds more than 12,000 clones, approximately 80% seen once. This rearrangement joins TRBV20-1 to TRBJ1-2; D is undetermined. This TCR came from a man aged 50 to 59. Material for sequencing was memory CD4+ T cells sorted from PBMCs. CDR3 loop: CSASFRGYTF. In DNA form, the CDR3 reads TGCAGTGCTAGTTTCCGTGGCTACACCTTC.